The present entry profiles one TCR beta chain with its context. This clonotype was counted at least ten times. Its antigen is not yet known. There are no base qualities to consult, and no much larger clone falls within one base. This specimen comes from a study of T-cell reconstitution after alpha-beta-depleted transplantation in children listed by TCRdb under 2016. About the study as a whole: T-cell immune reconstitution after TCRalphabeta/CD19-depleted allogeneic hematopoietic cell transplantation in children was quantitatively tracked in the study by means of TCR repertoire profiling. Overall study outcomes, separate from this receptor: The high TCRbeta diversity at day 60 in some patients was ascribed to recipient T cells and intrathymic progenitors that had survived conditioning. The frequencies of hyperexpanded clones fell over the following months, and after one year, T-cell counts and TCRbeta diversity were mostly attributed to newly produced T cells. The apparently early recovery of alphabetaT-cell counts about two months after transplant reportedly depended on only several hundred rapidly expanded clones that came from non-depleted graft cells.

Library preparation employed PCR. This sample was sequenced with an Illumina HiSeq 2500. To normalize quantification of the TCRbeta repertoire, the TCR libraries were built with molecular barcoding that relied on unique molecular identifiers. The public reads were run again by TCRdb, first through fastp at Q25 and then through MiXCR, and only productive beta chains were kept. Identical CDR3 protein sequences are pooled into one entry, listed with their most common genes and DNA. In this sample the table shows 250,000 to 300,000 distinct CDR3 sequences, roughly 8.2% of which occur a single time. The ten largest clonotypes hold approximately 8.6% of the sample. In the paper's terms, the treatment or condition label means: allogeneic hematopoietic cell transplantation with graft depleted of TCRalphabeta T cells and CD19 B cells. Transplant recipients were children who received TCRalphabeta/CD19-depleted allogeneic hematopoietic cell grafts.

The CDR3, cysteine through phenylalanine, is 13 amino acids long. The entry retains the CDR3 DNA only, 39 bases that are in frame from base 1. The V and J ends are trimmed by 4 bases and 8 bases, leaving 12 bases between them. The germline V gene sets CDR1 to SGHRS and CDR2 to YFSETQ. The rearranged chain carries TRBV5-1 and TRBJ1-4, with no confidently assigned D gene. The sample in question was peripheral blood, obtained 360 days after TCRalphabeta/CD19-depleted stem cell transplant. The receptor was derived from a female patient between 2 and 15 years old who had a stem cell transplant for Fanconi anemia, so the T cells may come from the graft donor. The DNA sequence follows: TGCGCCAGCAGCGTGTCGGGAATCGAAAAACTGTTTTTT. It specifies CASSVSGIEKLFF.